The rows below give T cell receptor beta chains drawn from one sample of a study of cytomegalovirus exposure and HLA in healthy donors. TCRdb's table, derived via immunoSEQ multiplex PCR, lists solely in-frame clones and lacks some. The sample yields tens of thousands of clones, 75% seen once. Sequencing used PBMCs. These TCRs come from a man aged 40-55 years in good health and CMV-seronegative. Both conserved end residues are part of each CDR3. The D gene is left open where the match is weak. Some rows mark clone size as missing; the rest say once, few, many or name a class of expanded clone.

TRBV28	.	TRBD1	TRBJ1-1	CASTLGQVNTEAFF	TGTGCCAGCACCCTAGGACAGGTGAACACTGAAGCTTTCTTT
TRBV5-1	.	.	TRBJ2-5	CASSFPLEETQYF	TGCGCCAGCAGCTTTCCCCTTGAGGAGACCCAGTACTTC
TRBV6-5	.	.	TRBJ1-1	CASRRGSSGDTEAFF	TGTGCCAGCAGACGGGGGTCCTCCGGGGACACTGAAGCTTTCTTT
TRBV5-5	few	.	TRBJ2-5	CASSLAQARETQYF	TGTGCCAGCAGCTTGGCTCAGGCACGGGAGACCCAGTACTTC
TRBV6-5	.	TRBD2	TRBJ2-7	CASTRKASGAYEQYF	TGTGCCAGCACCAGAAAGGCTAGCGGGGCCTACGAGCAGTACTTC
TRBV28	.	TRBD1	TRBJ1-2	CASEPGQGAYGYTF	TGTGCCAGTGAACCGGGACAGGGGGCCTATGGCTACACCTTC
TRBV29-1	.	.	TRBJ1-2	CSVDKYSEYGYTF	TGCAGCGTTGATAAATATTCCGAGTATGGCTACACCTTC
TRBV5-4	.	TRBD2	TRBJ2-5	CASSRLAGGRETQYF	TGTGCCAGCAGCCGACTAGCGGGGGGGCGGGAGACCCAGTACTTC
TRBV28	.	TRBD1	TRBJ1-1	CAGLSGQGVTEAFF	TGTGCCGGTCTTAGCGGACAGGGGGTGACTGAAGCTTTCTTT
TRBV6-6	.	.	TRBJ1-3	CASSSQRTGNTIYF	TGTGCCAGCAGCTCTCAGCGTACTGGAAACACCATATATTTT
TRBV30	.	.	TRBJ2-1	CAWSFSNRDSYNEQFF	TGTGCCTGGAGTTTTTCGAACAGGGATTCCTACAATGAGCAGTTCTTC
TRBV5-6	.	.	TRBJ2-5	CASSLVAVQETQYF	TGTGCCAGCAGCTTGGTGGCAGTCCAAGAGACCCAGTACTTC
TRBV7-8	.	.	TRBJ1-2	CASSLTTGYGYTF	TGTGCCAGCAGCTTAACTACAGGCTATGGCTACACCTTC
TRBV5-4	.	TRBD1	TRBJ1-2	CASSPGQGVDGYTF	TGTGCCAGCAGCCCAGGACAGGGGGTAGATGGCTACACCTTC
TRBV27	.	TRBD1	TRBJ1-2	CASSLRSPGQGYGYTF	TGTGCCAGCAGTCTCCGATCGCCGGGACAGGGCTATGGCTACACCTTC
TRBV14	.	TRBD1	TRBJ1-2	CASSQVTGARGYTF	TGTGCCAGCAGCCAAGTAACAGGGGCGAGAGGCTACACCTTC
TRBV10-2	.	.	TRBJ1-1	CVSYRDLNTEAFF	TGCGTGTCATACAGAGACCTAAACACTGAAGCTTTCTTT
TRBV18	.	TRBD1	TRBJ2-6	CASSLRTGVNSGANVLTF	TGTGCCAGCTCACTTCGGACAGGGGTCAACTCTGGGGCCAACGTCCTGACTTTC
TRBV28	.	.	TRBJ1-1	CASSPVLGNTEAFF	TGTGCCAGCAGTCCTGTCCTAGGAAACACTGAAGCTTTCTTT
TRBV15	few	.	TRBJ1-1	CATSRGRDLRSTEAFF	TGTGCCACCAGCAGAGGCAGGGATCTTCGGAGCACTGAAGCTTTCTTT